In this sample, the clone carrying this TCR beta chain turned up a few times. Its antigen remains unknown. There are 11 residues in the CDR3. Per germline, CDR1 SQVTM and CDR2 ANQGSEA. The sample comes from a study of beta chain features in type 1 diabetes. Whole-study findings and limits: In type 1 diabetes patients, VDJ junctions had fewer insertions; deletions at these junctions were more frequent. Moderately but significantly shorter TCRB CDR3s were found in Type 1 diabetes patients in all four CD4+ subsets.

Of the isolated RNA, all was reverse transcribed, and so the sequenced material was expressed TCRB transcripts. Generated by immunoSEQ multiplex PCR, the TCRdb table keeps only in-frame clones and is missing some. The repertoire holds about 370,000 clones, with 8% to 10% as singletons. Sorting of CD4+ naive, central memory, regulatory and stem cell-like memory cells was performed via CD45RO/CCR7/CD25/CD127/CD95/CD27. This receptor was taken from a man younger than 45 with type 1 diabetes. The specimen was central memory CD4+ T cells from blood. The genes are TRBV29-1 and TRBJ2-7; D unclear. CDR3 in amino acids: CSGLGNYEQYF. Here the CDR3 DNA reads TGCAGTGGGCTCGGAAACTACGAGCAGTACTTC.